These 7 T cell receptor beta chains were all obtained from the same sample, sequenced in a study of OX40 agonist ivuxolimab in advanced cancers. Generated by immunoSEQ multiplex PCR, the TCRdb table keeps only in-frame clones and is missing some. The sample holds about 80,000 clones, 65% to 90% seen once. The input for sequencing was CD4+ or CD8+ T cells sorted from blood, taken in a trial of the OX40 agonist ivuxolimab. These receptors originate from an adult with an advanced solid tumor such as melanoma, head and neck, liver or kidney cancer.

The chain has TRBV27 and TRBJ2-5; D could derive from TRBD1 or TRBD2 (5 bases each). The J call may not be correct, given that the DNA end is closer to TRBJ2-7. The germline V gene encodes CDR1 MNHEY and CDR2 SMNVEV (reference sequence). This CDR3 contains 19 residues. CDR3 DNA sequence: TGTGCCAGCAGTTTATCCCCTCGGGGCTCCCGACCCAGATCCTACGAGCAGTACTTC. It is translated as CASSLSPRGSRPRSYEQYF.

The J gene is TRBJ2-7, the V gene TRBV6-1; 8 bases line up with TRBD2. After removal of 5 bases from V and 3 bases from J, the junction contained 9 bases not matched to a gene. Germline CDR1 reads MNHNS; CDR2 reads SASEGT. This CDR3 is 15 amino acids long. The CDR3 protein is CASSSPRTSFYEQYF. The CDR3 bases are TGTGCCAGCAGTAGTCCGCGGACTAGCTTCTACGAGCAGTACTTC.

The count of this clone is one. The gene calls are TRBV7-2 and TRBJ2-1, with 12 bases that match TRBD2. With 5 bases clipped from V and 9 bases from J, the junction kept 8 bases outside the gene matches. The CDR3 covers 15 residues. Germline values: CDR1 SGHTA, CDR2 FQGNSA. The CDR3 region is CASSAGLAGLGEQFF. CDR3 DNA sequence: TGTGCCAGCAGCGCAGGACTAGCGGGATTGGGTGAGCAGTTCTTC. The complete variable domain, with remaining parts taken from reference TRBV7-2 and TRBJ2-1, reads GAGVSQSPSNKVTEKGKDVELRCDPISGHTALYWYRQSLGQGLEFLIYFQGNSAPDKSGLPSDRFSAERTGGSVSTLTIQRTQQEDSAVYLCASSAGLAGLGEQFFGPGTRLTVL.

The J gene is TRBJ2-1, the V gene TRBV7-8; 7 nucleotides match TRBD2. There are 17 residues in the CDR3. The trim removed 2 bases at V and 7 bases at J, leaving 14 bases unmatched. Germline V gene lookup returns CDR1 SGHVS and CDR2 FQNEAQ. CDR3 in amino acids: CASSLSAGPIKRNEQFF. The CDR3 DNA follows: TGTGCCAGCAGCTTATCAGCGGGACCAATTAAAAGGAATGAGCAGTTCTTC.

The table lists this clone with a few counts. V is TRBV7-5 and J is TRBJ2-5. TRBV7-5 is shown as a pseudogene. The CDR3 length is 12 residues. The CDR3 DNA follows: TGTGCCAGAAGCCTGCGACCCGAGACCCAGTACTTC. This codes for CARSLRPETQYF.

V gene TRBV11-2 combines with J gene TRBJ2-5; tentatively, D is TRBD1 (6 bases). Germline assignment: CDR1 SGHAT and CDR2 FQNNGV. CDR3 length: 18 residues. With 3 bases removed from V and 2 bases from J, the gap between germline ends came to 22 bases. The CDR3 spells CASSLDTAPGQIQETQYF. CDR3 nucleotide sequence: TGTGCCAGCAGCTTGGACACCGCCCCCGGACAGATTCAAGAGACCCAGTACTTC.

This clone was counted once. The chain has TRBV15 and TRBJ2-2; no clear D. The CDR3 contains 14 residues. V dropped 1 base and J dropped 4 bases, with 7 bases sitting between them. Germline V CDR1 and CDR2: LNHNV, YYDKDF (reference sequence). CDR3 residues: CATSRAPVTGELFF. CDR3 in DNA: TGTGCCACCAGCAGAGCCCCGGTCACCGGGGAGCTGTTTTTT.